A single sample gave rise to the 10 T cell receptor beta chains below, sequenced in a study of T cells after yellow fever vaccination. TCRdb analysed the 5' RACE reads with MiXCR anew, one entry per CDR3 protein. The sample gives 400,000 or so distinct CDR3 sequences, about 6.2% of which show up once; roughly 15% is in the top ten. The source material was PBMCs, sampled 5 days after the yellow fever booster vaccination. Every receptor here comes from a young man who received the YFV17D yellow fever vaccine.

This chain connects TRBV5-1 to TRBJ1-2; D perhaps matches TRBD1 (6 bases). This CDR3 contains 15 residues. Germline V gives CDR1 SGHRS, CDR2 YFSETQ. V lost 3 bases and J lost 6, with 18 bases in between. CDR3 sequence: CASSSRQASYDGYTF. CDR3 nucleotide sequence: TGCGCCAGCAGCTCAAGACAGGCATCATATGATGGCTACACCTTC.

This clonotype has ten or more counts. The chain couples TRBV5-4 to TRBJ2-1, with D unclear. This CDR3 spans 13 amino acids. CDR1 and CDR2 from the germline V gene are SGHNT and YYREEE (reference sequence). V lost 4 bases to trimming and J lost 0 bases, with 5 bases between them. The CDR3 nucleotides are TGTGCCAGCAGCGAAGCCTCCTACAATGAGCAGTTCTTC. This codes for CASSEASYNEQFF.

V usage is TRBV6-5 and J usage is TRBJ2-7; D ambiguous. The V and J ends lost 2 bases and 7 bases respectively, with 9 bases between them. The CDR3 consists of 12 residues. Germline-derived CDR1 and CDR2 are MNHEY and SVGAGI. CDR3 in amino acids: CASSYPDREQYF. The CDR3 nucleotides read TGTGCCAGCAGTTACCCGGATAGGGAGCAGTACTTC.

This clonotype has at least ten counts. This sequence joins TRBV6-2 or TRBV6-3 and TRBJ2-1; D is perhaps TRBD1 (6 bases). Trimming removed 5 bases at V and 9 bases at J, with 14 bases between. The V gene's germline CDR1 is MNHEY and CDR2 SVGEGT. This CDR3 contains 13 residues. This chain's CDR3 is CASSTGYASEQFF. The CDR3 region has the DNA TGTGCCAGCAGTACAGGGTATGCGAGTGAGCAGTTCTTC.

This clonotype was counted many times. The rearrangement uses TRBV4-2 and TRBJ2-2; 14 bases fit TRBD2. The CDR3 is made up of 18 amino acids. V trimming: 4 bases; J trimming: 5 bases; junction bases outside the gene matches: 9. From germline, CDR1 is LGHNA and CDR2 YNFKEQ. This CDR3 reads CASSPWGTSGRHTGELFF. Written as DNA, the CDR3 is TGTGCCAGCAGCCCCTGGGGGACTAGCGGGAGACATACCGGGGAGCTGTTTTTT.

The table lists this clonotype with many counts. The chain carries TRBV20-1 and TRBJ2-3; D is uncertain. Trimming stripped 3 bases from V and 0 bases from J, with 10 bases between. This CDR3 has 14 amino acids. CDR1 and CDR2 from the germline V gene are DFQATT and SNEGSKA (reference sequence). The CDR3 region has the DNA TGCAGTGCTAGGAAGGGCCCTAGCACAGATACGCAGTATTTT. Its translation is CSARKGPSTDTQYF.

The chain combines TRBV4-3 with TRBJ2-7; 7 bases align to TRBD2. V trimming: 0 bases; J trimming: 4 bases; junction bases outside the gene matches: 3. This CDR3 spans 14 amino acids. CDR1 and CDR2 from the germline V gene are LGHNA and YSLEER. CDR3 sequence (DNA): TGCGCCAGCAGCCAAGAGGCGGGGGATTACGAGCAGTACTTC. Its protein is CASSQEAGDYEQYF.

The chain has TRBV7-2 and TRBJ2-3; TRBD2 agrees at 9 bases. The length of the CDR3 is 15 residues. Germline V gene lookup returns CDR1 SGHTA and CDR2 FQGNSA. Trimming cost V 1 base and J 4 bases; bases outside gene matches: 3. CDR3 protein: CASSLVAGESDTQYF. CDR3 sequence (DNA): TGTGCCAGCAGCTTAGTAGCGGGAGAATCAGATACGCAGTATTTT.

This clonotype was observed at least ten times. The chain has TRBV5-6 and TRBJ2-7; D remains unclear. The CDR3 loop spans 13 amino acids. The germline V and J ends were trimmed by 0 bases and 2 bases, with 6 bases remaining between them. The germline V gene has CDR1 SGHDT and CDR2 YYEEEE. The CDR3 DNA is TGTGCCAGCAGCTTGGACGGCCCCTACGAGCAGTACTTC. Encoded protein: CASSLDGPYEQYF.

V usage is TRBV20-1 and J usage is TRBJ2-2, with TRBD1 as a possible D gene (6 bases). This CDR3 comprises 16 residues. Trimming removed 3 bases at V and 0 bases at J, with 14 bases between. Germline lookup yields CDR1 DFQATT and CDR2 SNEGSKA (reference sequence). CDR3 protein: CSARAGQIPNTGELFF. The CDR3 DNA follows: TGCAGTGCTAGGGCCGGACAGATCCCGAACACCGGGGAGCTGTTTTTT.